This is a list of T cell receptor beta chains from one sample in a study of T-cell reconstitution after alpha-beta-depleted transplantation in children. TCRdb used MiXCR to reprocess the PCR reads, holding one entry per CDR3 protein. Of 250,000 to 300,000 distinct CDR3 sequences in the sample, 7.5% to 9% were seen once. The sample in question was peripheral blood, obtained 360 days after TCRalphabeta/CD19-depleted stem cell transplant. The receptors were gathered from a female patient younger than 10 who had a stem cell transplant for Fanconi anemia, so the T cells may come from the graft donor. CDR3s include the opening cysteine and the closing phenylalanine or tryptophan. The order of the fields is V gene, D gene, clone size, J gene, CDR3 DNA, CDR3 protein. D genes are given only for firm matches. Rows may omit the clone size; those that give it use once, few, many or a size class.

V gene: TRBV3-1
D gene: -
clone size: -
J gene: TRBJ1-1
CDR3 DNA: TGTGCCAGCAGCCATTCGGCCAGGGCTCCCAACACTGAAGCTTTCTTT
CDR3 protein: CASSHSARAPNTEAFF

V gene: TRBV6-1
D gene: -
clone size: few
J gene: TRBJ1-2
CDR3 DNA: TGTGCCTCTCACCCAGTCGGGGGGGCATGGAACTATGGCTACACCTTC
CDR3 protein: CASHPVGGAWNYGYTF

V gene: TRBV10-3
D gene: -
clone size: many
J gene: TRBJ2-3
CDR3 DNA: TGTCCCATAAGGGACTTTTCCACAGATACGCAGTATTTT
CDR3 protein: CPIRDFSTDTQYF

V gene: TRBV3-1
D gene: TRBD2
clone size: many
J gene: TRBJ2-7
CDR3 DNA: TGTGCCAGCAGCCAGAAGCGGGGGGTCGAGCAGTACTTC
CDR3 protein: CASSQKRGVEQYF

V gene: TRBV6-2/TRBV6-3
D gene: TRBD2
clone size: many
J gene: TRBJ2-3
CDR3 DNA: TGTGCCAGCAGTTACCGGACTAGCGGGAGCGCAGATACGCAGTATTTT
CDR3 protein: CASSYRTSGSADTQYF

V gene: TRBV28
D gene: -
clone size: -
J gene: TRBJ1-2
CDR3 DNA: TGTGCCAGCAGGCCCGGGGGCACGAATGGCTACACCTTC
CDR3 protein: CASRPGGTNGYTF

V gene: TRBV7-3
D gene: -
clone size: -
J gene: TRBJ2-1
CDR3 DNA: TGTGCCAGCAGCTTAAGACAGTCCTACAATGAGCAGTTCTTC
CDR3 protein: CASSLRQSYNEQFF

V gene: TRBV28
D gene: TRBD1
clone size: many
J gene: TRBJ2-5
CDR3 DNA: TGTGCCAGCAGTCGTACAGGGGGCGAAGAGACCCAGTACTTC
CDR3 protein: CASSRTGGEETQYF

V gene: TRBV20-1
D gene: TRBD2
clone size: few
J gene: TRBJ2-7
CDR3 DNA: TGCAGTGCTAGTTCTACTAGGACTAGCGGGCCCCACGAGCAGTACTTC
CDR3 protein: CSASSTRTSGPHEQYF

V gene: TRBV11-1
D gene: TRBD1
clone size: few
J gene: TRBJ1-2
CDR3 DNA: TGTGCCAGCAGCACGCCGGACAGGGGGGTACCTCTGTCTAACTATGGCTACACCTTC
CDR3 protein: CASSTPDRGVPLSNYGYTF

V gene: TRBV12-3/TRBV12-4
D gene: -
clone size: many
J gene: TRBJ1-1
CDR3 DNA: TGTGCCAGCAGTCCGCCCTATATGAACACTGAAGCTTTCTTT
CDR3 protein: CASSPPYMNTEAFF

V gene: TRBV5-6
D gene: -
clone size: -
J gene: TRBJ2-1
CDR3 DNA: TGTGCCAGCACCTTGCCCACCCGTGTACCCACCCCCTTTAATGAGCAGTTCTTC
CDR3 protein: CASTLPTRVPTPFNEQFF

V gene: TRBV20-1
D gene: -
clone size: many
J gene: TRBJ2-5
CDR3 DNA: TGCAGTGTAACCTCCGAAGAGACCCAGTACTTC
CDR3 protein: CSVTSEETQYF

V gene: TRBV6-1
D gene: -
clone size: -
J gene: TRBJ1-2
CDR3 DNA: TGTGCCAGTGCCCCCGGCGGGGGACCAACTAACTATGGCTACACCTTC
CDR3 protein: CASAPGGGPTNYGYTF

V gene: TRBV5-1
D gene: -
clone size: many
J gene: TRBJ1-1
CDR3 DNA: TGCGCCTGCCGAACGGGGGAAACTGAAGCTTTCTTT
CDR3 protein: CACRTGETEAFF

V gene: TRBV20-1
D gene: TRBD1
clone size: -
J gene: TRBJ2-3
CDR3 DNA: TGCAGTGCTAGAGATATAGACAGGGGGTGGGGAGATACGCAGTATTTT
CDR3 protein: CSARDIDRGWGDTQYF